One sample yielded the 10 T cell receptor beta chains listed below, sequenced in a study of type 1 regulatory T cells. In TCRdb, the reads were re-called with MiXCR into one record per CDR3 protein. This sample has about 60,000 distinct CDR3 sequences, with over 50% found just once. Antigens of these TCRs are unknown. The specimen was cultured non-Tr1 T cells, either the whole culture or a sorted T cell fraction (not recorded which). The receptors were sampled from a human donor in good health.

The V gene is TRBV4-3, the J gene TRBJ1-6; D may be TRBD1 (6 bases). From germline, CDR1 is LGHNA and CDR2 YSLEER. Trimming shortened V by 0 bases and J by 9 bases, and 15 bases separated the two germline ends. The CDR3 totals 16 residues. The CDR3 loop reads CASSQEPGGDRSPLHF. As DNA, the CDR3 is TGCGCCAGCAGCCAAGAACCCGGGGGCGACCGTTCACCCCTCCACTTT.

The rearrangement links TRBV6-2 or TRBV6-3 to TRBJ2-5; 7 bases are a match to TRBD1. Germline trimming cut 9 bases from V and 4 bases from J; bases unmatched to any gene: 14. There are 15 residues in the CDR3. Germline V gene sequence: CDR1 MNHEY, CDR2 SVGEGT. The CDR3 DNA reads TGTGCCAGTGCCACCCGGGACAGTCGAGGAGAGACCCAGTACTTC. This gives the protein CASATRDSRGETQYF.

V is TRBV19 and J is TRBJ1-1, with D hard to call. V shed 8 bases and J shed 3 bases, with 16 bases lying between them. CDR1 and CDR2 (germline): LNHDA, SQIVND (reference sequence). CDR3 length equals 14 residues. CDR3 nucleotide sequence: TGTGCCAGTCGAGAGTGGCAGCCTTACACTGAAGCTTTCTTT. Translated, it gives CASREWQPYTEAFF.

The chain carries TRBV12-3 or TRBV12-4 and TRBJ1-2, with D possibly being TRBD1 (6 bases). This CDR3 is built from 13 residues. Trimming removed 6 bases at V and 7 bases at J, with 15 bases between. CDR3 in amino acids: CASRTTGSVGYTF. The CDR3 bases are TGTGCCAGCAGGACCACAGGGTCTGTTGGCTACACCTTC.

V and J are TRBV6-2 or TRBV6-3 and TRBJ2-4; 8 nucleotides align to TRBD1. J was trimmed by 16 bases and V by 2 bases; bases with no gene match: 19. CDR1 is MNHEY and CDR2 is SVGEGT in the germline V gene. The CDR3 totals 16 residues. The CDR3 loop is CASSYGRDRRVTSVYF. In nucleotides, the CDR3 is TGTGCCAGCAGTTACGGCCGGGACAGGAGGGTTACCAGTGTTTACTTC.

The V call is TRBV5-1, the J call TRBJ1-1; 7 bases align to TRBD1. This CDR3 is built from 15 residues. Germline V gene lookup returns CDR1 SGHRS and CDR2 YFSETQ. J gave up 1 base and V 4 bases, and 7 bases lay outside the gene matches. In DNA form, the CDR3 reads TGCGCCAGCAGCGCCGCCGGGACAGCGAACACTGAAGCTTTCTTT. Amino acid sequence: CASSAAGTANTEAFF. Looking up the rest from reference TRBV5-1 and TRBJ1-1 gives the full variable domain: KAGVTQTPRYLIKTRGQQVTLSCSPISGHRSVSWYQQTPGQGLQFLFEYFSETQRNKGNFPGRFSGRQFSNSRSEMNVSTLELGDSALYLCASSAAGTANTEAFFGQGTRLTVV.

J is TRBJ2-2 and V is TRBV30; D is undetermined. Germline CDR1 GTSNPN, CDR2 SVGIG (reference sequence). CDR3 length: 15 amino acids. V lost 0 bases and J 6 bases, leaving 14 bases between the germline ends. CDR3 sequence reads: CAWSVDFKGSGELFF. The CDR3 DNA reads as TGTGCCTGGAGTGTAGATTTTAAGGGTTCCGGGGAGCTGTTTTTT.

V gene TRBV7-2 combines with J gene TRBJ1-5; 7 bases agree with TRBD1. The CDR3 totals 17 residues. Germline V gives CDR1 SGHTA, CDR2 FQGNSA. The J segment lost 5 bases and the V segment lost 0 bases, leaving 10 bases of the junction unmatched. The CDR3 reads CASSLAAGTATHQPQHF. In nucleotides, the CDR3 is TGTGCCAGCAGCTTAGCAGCAGGGACAGCCACCCATCAGCCCCAGCATTTT.

The genes are TRBV24-1 and TRBJ2-1; 12 nucleotides agree with TRBD2. The ends lost 4 bases at V and 14 bases at J; junction bases unmatched: 8. The CDR3 runs to 14 residues. Germline values: CDR1 KGHDR, CDR2 SFDVKD. The CDR3 sequence: CATSDARLAGAEFF. DNA of the CDR3: TGTGCCACCAGTGACGCCAGACTAGCGGGAGCGGAGTTCTTC.

The rearrangement links TRBV29-1 to TRBJ1-2, with TRBD1 matching 9 bases. There are 14 residues in the CDR3. V was clipped by 7 bases and J by 2 bases; unmatched bases: 8. Germline V lookup: CDR1 SQVTM, CDR2 ANQGSEA. CDR3 sequence: CSAATGGENYGYTF. The CDR3 DNA follows: TGCAGCGCTGCAACAGGGGGCGAGAACTATGGCTACACCTTC.